The clone carrying this TCR beta chain has only a few counts. This may come from a read error, since a much larger clone is one base off. Diagnosis relied on clinical symptoms, serum thyroxine and TRAb, thyroid ultrasound and orbital computed tomography. What was amplified from RNA transcripts were TCR beta CDR3 regions. The TCR CDR3 was amplified in a first-round RT-PCR using the HTBI primer set. TCRdb ran MiXCR on the multiplex PCR reads and lists one entry per CDR3 protein. Counted here are around 580,000 distinct CDR3 sequences, 35% to 55% occurring once; the ten biggest clones make up around 7.7%. The V end was cut by 3 bases, the J end by 8 bases, with 13 bases between. This CDR3 is built from 13 residues. The data stem from a study of T cells in Graves' hyperthyroidism and ophthalmopathy.

The sequence derives from a woman younger than 30 with Graves' hyperthyroidism. J is TRBJ1-2 and V is TRBV12-3 or TRBV12-4; possible D gene TRBD1, 6 bases. What was sequenced was peripheral blood or thyroid tissue (not recorded which). The CDR3 sequence is CASSFGGLGGYTF. The CDR3 DNA sequence: TGTGCCAGCAGTTTTGGGGGGCTAGGCGGCTACACCTTC.